These T cell receptor beta chains were read from a single sample in a study of cytomegalovirus exposure and HLA in healthy donors. The data were produced by immunoSEQ multiplex PCR, yet TCRdb's version contains in-frame clones alone and is incomplete. The data show some 150,000 clones, approximately 85% seen once. The sequenced sample consisted of PBMCs. The receptors here all came from a man aged 50-60 years in good health and CMV-seropositive. The CDR3 runs from the conserved cysteine through the conserved F or W. The D gene is left open where the match is weak. The size entry is marked missing in some rows and otherwise reads once, few, many or a size class.

V	D	J	size	DNA	CDR3
TRBV5-6	-	TRBJ1-6	few	TGTGCCAGCACCTATACAGGAGTTCGATCACCCCTCCACTTT	CASTYTGVRSPLHF
TRBV18	-	TRBJ2-4	-	TGTGCCAGCTCACCTTCAGGGGTTCCCCCCAAAAACATTCAGTACTTC	CASSPSGVPPKNIQYF
TRBV11-1	-	TRBJ1-1	-	TGTGCCAGCAGCTTAGCGCAAGAGAGCGGGAACACTGAAGCTTTCTTT	CASSLAQESGNTEAFF
TRBV6-6	-	TRBJ1-2	-	TGTGCCAGCAGTACTACCCCCGATGGCTACACCTTC	CASSTTPDGYTF
TRBV5-4	-	TRBJ2-3	-	TGTGCCAGCAGCTTGAGGGGGACCCCCTCAGATACGCAGTATTTT	CASSLRGTPSDTQYF
TRBV9	-	TRBJ1-1	-	TGTGCCAGCAGCGCCCTCGGGGATGAAGCTTTCTTT	CASSALGDEAFF
TRBV5-4	-	TRBJ2-5	few	TGTGCCAGCAGCTTCAGAGGGGGTCGGGAGACCCAGTACTTC	CASSFRGGRETQYF
TRBV28	TRBD1	TRBJ1-1	-	TGTGCCAGCAGTTTTGGACAGGCCCAAGCTTTCTTT	CASSFGQAQAFF
TRBV9	-	TRBJ1-1	-	TGTGCCAGCAGCGCCAGGGCATTCGGGAACACTGAAGCTTTCTTT	CASSARAFGNTEAFF
TRBV5-4	TRBD2	TRBJ2-7	-	TGTGCCAGCAGCCCGGGACTAGCGGAGAGCTCCTACGAGCAGTACTTC	CASSPGLAESSYEQYF
TRBV11-1	TRBD1	TRBJ2-2	-	TGTGCCAGCAGCTTAATGTCCGGGACAGCGAACACCGGGGAGCTGTTTTTT	CASSLMSGTANTGELFF
TRBV15	-	TRBJ2-1	-	TGTGCCACCAGCAGAGATAGGAGTGGGGAGCAGTTCTTC	CATSRDRSGEQFF
TRBV6-6	-	TRBJ1-2	-	TGTGCCAGCAGTTACGTGGAGGGGATAATGGATGGCTACACCTTC	CASSYVEGIMDGYTF
TRBV6-5	-	TRBJ2-2	-	TGTGCCAGCGCGGCTAGCGAGAGGAACACCGGGGAGCTGTTTTTT	CASAASERNTGELFF
TRBV5-6	-	TRBJ1-2	-	TGTGCCAGCAGCCTATTAGAGACTGTCGGCTATGGCTACACCTTC	CASSLLETVGYGYTF
TRBV5-1	TRBD1	TRBJ2-1	-	TGCGCCAGCAGCTGGGGACAGGGGGGCAATGAGCAGTTCTTC	CASSWGQGGNEQFF
TRBV7-6	-	TRBJ2-5	-	TGTGCCAGCAGTCGATTAACAGGGGACTTACACCAAGAGACCCAGTACTTC	CASSRLTGDLHQETQYF
TRBV29-1	TRBD2	TRBJ2-1	-	TGCAGCGTTGAGGCGTGGACTAGCGGGAGCAATGAGCAGTTCTTC	CSVEAWTSGSNEQFF
TRBV11-3	TRBD2	TRBJ2-3	-	TGTGCCAGCAGCCCACGAGCGGGGGGCAGCACAGATACGCAGTATTTT	CASSPRAGGSTDTQYF
TRBV28	TRBD1	TRBJ2-3	-	TGTGCCACCGTGGAACAGGGGTTTGGTACAGATACGCAGTATTTT	CATVEQGFGTDTQYF
TRBV6-5	TRBD1	TRBJ1-4	few	TGTGCCAGCAGTCTCGGACAGGGAGGAGAAAAACTGTTTTTT	CASSLGQGGEKLFF
TRBV30	-	TRBJ2-6	once	TGTGCCTGGGACAGGGAGGTCTCTGGGGCCAACGGCCTGACTTTC	CAWDREVSGANGLTF
TRBV7-2	TRBD1	TRBJ2-7	-	TGTGCCAGCAGCTTGAGGACAGGGGAACGAGGGGTCGACGAGCAGTACTTC	CASSLRTGERGVDEQYF
TRBV19	TRBD1	TRBJ2-2	-	TGTGCCAGTAGTCAACAGGGGCCCGGGGAGCTGTTTTTT	CASSQQGPGELFF
TRBV4-3	-	TRBJ1-6	few	TGCGCCAGCAGCCAAGATGCAGGGTTAAATTCACCCCTCCACTTT	CASSQDAGLNSPLHF
TRBV28	TRBD2	TRBJ2-3	-	TGTGCCAGCAGTTTAAGTCAGGCGGGGGGGCCAGATACGCAGTATTTT	CASSLSQAGGPDTQYF
TRBV19	TRBD1	TRBJ1-5	-	TGTGCCAGTAGTACCCAGGGGGGATATAGCAATCAGCCCCAGCATTTT	CASSTQGGYSNQPQHF
TRBV28	TRBD1	TRBJ1-2	-	TGTGCCAGCACCAACAGGGGGCCCTATGGCTACACCTTC	CASTNRGPYGYTF
TRBV11-2	TRBD2	TRBJ2-1	-	TGTGCCAGCAGCATTTTTGCGGGAGTGGTCAATGAGCAGTTCTTC	CASSIFAGVVNEQFF
TRBV7-2	-	TRBJ1-2	-	TGTGCCAGCAGCGTAGGTGGGGGCGAAGGCTATGGCTACACCTTC	CASSVGGGEGYGYTF
TRBV7-8	-	TRBJ2-7	-	TGTGCCAGCAGCTTAGTTTATGAGGACTACGAGCAGTACTTC	CASSLVYEDYEQYF
TRBV5-5	TRBD1	TRBJ1-5	once	TGTGCCAGCAGCTGGGGGGGGGACAGGGGGCTTCGACGACAGCCCCAGCATTTT	CASSWGGDRGLRRQPQHF
TRBV4-1	TRBD2	TRBJ2-5	-	TGCGCCAGCAGCCAATTACTAGCGGCGTCGGAGACCCAGTACTTC	CASSQLLAASETQYF
TRBV6-5	TRBD1	TRBJ1-5	-	TGTGCCAGCAGAAGACAGGGGGGTAGCAATCAGCCCCAGCATTTT	CASRRQGGSNQPQHF
TRBV19	TRBD1	TRBJ2-3	-	TGTGCCAGTAGTTCGCAGACAGGGGGATTGGGAAGCACAGATACGCGGTATTTT	CASSSQTGGLGSTDTRYF
TRBV4-3	-	TRBJ2-1	-	TGCGCCAGCAGCCAAGTGCAGGGAGGGGGTGAGCAGTTCTTC	CASSQVQGGGEQFF
TRBV28	TRBD2	TRBJ2-3	-	TGTGCCAGCAGTCTATCTAGCGGGGGGGCGGTACATACGCAGTATTTT	CASSLSSGGAVHTQYF
TRBV6-6	TRBD2	TRBJ2-7	once	TGTGCCAGCAGTTACTCGGGGGGGGGTTGGGTCGAGCAGTACTTC	CASSYSGGGWVEQYF
TRBV30	-	TRBJ1-2	-	TGTGCCTGGAGTACTCAGACTGCACCCAACTTC	CAWSTQTAPNF
TRBV28	TRBD2	TRBJ2-3	-	TGTGCCAGCAGTCCCGGGACTAGCGGGAGGTTAACAGATACGCAGTATTTT	CASSPGTSGRLTDTQYF